A selection of T cell receptor beta chains follows, all from one sample in a study of molecular identifiers for immune sequencing clone quantification. TCRdb independently ran MiXCR on the PCR reads; one entry per CDR3 protein. The sample carries approximately 550,000 distinct CDR3 sequences, 20% to 25% recorded once. Material: naive CD8+ T cells from blood, with Jurkat cell RNA spiked in. The receptors stem from a human donor in good health. Some libraries in this study had Jurkat cell RNA spiked in. Each CDR3 is given with its conserved first and last residue. The D gene is left open where the match is weak. The size of a clone is reported for some rows only, either as once, few or many, or as a class for expanded clones.

many	.	TRBJ2-3	TRBV6-1	TGTGCCAGCAGCAGAATATGGGGGGACAGCAGCACAGATACGCAGTATTTT	CASSRIWGDSSTDTQYF
.	.	TRBJ1-1	TRBV4-1	TGCTCCAGCAGCCAAAACGGGGCAGTGATGAACACTGAAGCTTCCTTT	CSSSQNGAVMNTEASF
many	.	TRBJ2-3	TRBV14	TGTGCCAGCAGCCGAGAGGACTTCACCGCAGATACGCAGTATTTT	CASSREDFTADTQYF
few	.	TRBJ1-5	TRBV12-5	TGTGCTAGTGGTTTGGTACTCGGGGGGGGCGGTTTTCATCAGCCCCAGCATTTT	CASGLVLGGGGFHQPQHF
.	.	TRBJ2-6	TRBV6-2/TRBV6-3	TGTGCCAGCAGCCTATCCCAAATCTCGGACAGTCCTTCCTCTGGGGCCAACGTCCTGACTTTC	CASSLSQISDSPSSGANVLTF
.	.	TRBJ1-2	TRBV10-2	TGCGCCAGCAGTGAGTCGGAACTACTAACCTATGGCTACACCTTC	CASSESELLTYGYTF
few	.	TRBJ2-3	TRBV7-6	TGTGCCAGCAGCTTGCAACCTACCGTCCCCGCTAGCACAGATACGCAGTATTTT	CASSLQPTVPASTDTQYF
.	TRBD2	TRBJ2-7	TRBV5-5	TGTGCCAGCAGCCCTGTCGGCGGGAGGGCCTACGAGCAGTACTTC	CASSPVGGRAYEQYF
few	.	TRBJ2-3	TRBV27	TGTGCCAGCAGGGTAAGAGGGGGCACAGATACGCAGTATTTT	CASRVRGGTDTQYF
few	.	TRBJ1-5	TRBV4-3	TGCGCCAGCAGCCAAGATTACGGATGGGGAGCCTATAGCAATCAGCCCCAGCATTTT	CASSQDYGWGAYSNQPQHF
many	.	TRBJ2-7	TRBV5-1	TGCGCCAGCAGCCCCGGACCGGTACCCTACGAGCAGTACTTC	CASSPGPVPYEQYF
many	.	TRBJ1-6	TRBV20-1	TGCAGTGCTAGGGGCCACATGAGCTCCTATAATTCACCCCTCCACTTT	CSARGHMSSYNSPLHF
.	.	TRBJ2-3	TRBV18	TGTACCAGCTCACCGTACCCTGGGACCGATACGCAGTATTTT	CTSSPYPGTDTQYF
few	.	TRBJ2-3	TRBV11-2	TGTGCCAGCAGCCCCCTAGGTAGAGGCACAGATACGCAGTATTTT	CASSPLGRGTDTQYF
many	TRBD2	TRBJ2-7	TRBV27	TGTGCCAGCAGTTTCCGGACTAGCTCCTACGAGCAGTACTTC	CASSFRTSSYEQYF
.	.	TRBJ1-1	TRBV5-5	TGTGCCAGCAGCTTTGGGGCAGGGAGAGGGACTGAAGCTTTCTTT	CASSFGAGRGTEAFF
few	.	TRBJ2-7	TRBV29-1	TGCAGCGTTGTGGCGAGCTCCTACGAGCAGTACTTC	CSVVASSYEQYF
.	.	TRBJ1-2	TRBV28	TGTGCCAGCAGTGGACTAACTAACTATGGCTACACCTTC	CASSGLTNYGYTF
many	.	TRBJ2-7	TRBV6-2/TRBV6-3	TGTGCCCTGGGGCCGGGTCCTTCGATCTACGAGCAGTACTTC	CALGPGPSIYEQYF
many	.	TRBJ1-4	TRBV4-3	TGCGCCAGCAGCCAAGAGTTTCCCGGGGGCGAGGAAAAACTGTTTTTT	CASSQEFPGGEEKLFF
many	TRBD2	TRBJ2-3	TRBV5-1	TGCGCCAGCAGCTTGGCCCTTAGCGGGGACACAGATACGCAGTATTTT	CASSLALSGDTDTQYF
few	.	TRBJ1-5	TRBV6-2/TRBV6-3	TGTGCCAGCAGTTACTCGGGCATATTCAATCAGCCCCAGCATTTT	CASSYSGIFNQPQHF
.	TRBD1	TRBJ1-3	TRBV12-3/TRBV12-4	TGTGCCAGCGGGGACAGCGACTCTGGAAGCACCATATATTTT	CASGDSDSGSTIYF
few	.	TRBJ2-7	TRBV20-1	TGCAGTGCCACGCCCGGCCCCGAGCAGTACTTC	CSATPGPEQYF
few	TRBD1	TRBJ1-1	TRBV11-2	TGTGCCAGCAGCTTGATGACAGGGGTGAACACTGAAGCTTTCTTT	CASSLMTGVNTEAFF
many	TRBD1	TRBJ1-5	TRBV7-8	TGTGCCAGCAGCTCCTTAGACAGGGGAAACGGCAATCAGCCCCAGCATTTT	CASSSLDRGNGNQPQHF
few	.	TRBJ1-1	TRBV30	TGTGCCTGGAGTGTATTAAGGGACAACACTGAAGCTTTCTTT	CAWSVLRDNTEAFF
.	.	TRBJ1-5	TRBV10-3	TGTGCCATCAGTCATCACGATTGGACCCTAAGCAATCAGCCCCAGCATTTT	CAISHHDWTLSNQPQHF
many	.	TRBJ2-7	TRBV2	TGTGCCAGCAATCCAGCAGGAACCTGGGAGCAGTACTTC	CASNPAGTWEQYF
few	.	TRBJ2-1	TRBV5-6	TGTGCCAGCAGCTTGGGTAGCGGAGGCGGCAATGAGCGGTTCTTC	CASSLGSGGGNERFF
many	.	TRBJ1-5	TRBV3-1	TGTGCCAGCAGCCAAGATCGGATGGGTAATCAGCCCCAGCATTTT	CASSQDRMGNQPQHF
many	.	TRBJ1-5	TRBV4-1	TGCGCCAGCAGCCTCCCGGGCGCTCAGCCCCAGCATTTT	CASSLPGAQPQHF
.	TRBD1	TRBJ1-1	TRBV20-1	TGCAGTGCTGACACAGGGGGAAGTATGAACACTGAAGCTTTCTTT	CSADTGGSMNTEAFF
many	.	TRBJ1-1	TRBV6-2/TRBV6-3	TGTGCCAGCAGCAGGGCCGGGGGAACTGAAGCTTTCTTT	CASSRAGGTEAFF
.	.	TRBJ2-7	TRBV9	TGTGCCAGCAGCCAACCTCAGAGCTCCTACGAGCAGTACTTC	CASSQPQSSYEQYF
few	TRBD2	TRBJ2-3	TRBV5-6	TGTGCCAGCAGCTTCCCGCCCGGGGGGACGCGCACAGATACGCAGTATTTT	CASSFPPGGTRTDTQYF
.	.	TRBJ2-7	TRBV6-2/TRBV6-3	TGTGCCAGCAGTTACTCGTCGAGCGAGCAGTACTTC	CASSYSSSEQYF
few	TRBD1	TRBJ2-7	TRBV27	TGTGCCAGCAGTATCGACAGGGGGTTCTACGAGCAGTACTTC	CASSIDRGFYEQYF
.	TRBD1	TRBJ2-5	TRBV6-5	TGTGCCAGCAGTTACTCAGGGGGCGTACGAAAGACCCAGTACTTC	CASSYSGGVRKTQYF